The next 30 T cell receptor beta chains were all read from a single sample in a study of T cell responses to AZD1222 COVID-19 vaccine. Profiled with immunoSEQ multiplex PCR; TCRdb holds only in-frame clones, not every one. Here the sample spans nearly 35,000 clones, approximately 86% being singletons. The sample was peripheral blood, taken on day 0 of AZD1222 vaccination. The receptors were sampled from an adult in good health.

The CDR3 sequence is CASSPRASGSGEQFF. The CDR3 nucleotides are TGTGCCAGCAGTCCACGGGCTAGCGGGAGCGGGGAGCAGTTCTTC. This chain connects TRBV2 to TRBJ2-1, with TRBD2 identical over 10 bases. In germline, CDR1 is SNHLY, CDR2 FYNNEI. V trimming: 5 bases; J trimming: 10 bases; junction bases outside the gene matches: 11. The CDR3 runs 15 residues.

The rearrangement links TRBV28 to TRBJ1-2, with 7 nucleotides matching TRBD1. CDR3 size: 15 residues. Germline V gives CDR1 MDHEN, CDR2 SYDVKM. Trimming took 4 bases from V and 1 from J; bases not matched to a gene: 6. The CDR3 nucleotides are TGTGCCAGCAGTTCCCCCGGGACAGTTAACTATGGCTACACCTTC. This translates into CASSSPGTVNYGYTF.

This clone was seen just once. The chain uses TRBV7-9 and TRBJ1-6; D remains ambiguous. Germline V gene lookup returns CDR1 SEHNR and CDR2 FQNEAQ (reference sequence). Trimming pared 1 base from V and 3 bases from J, leaving 10 bases between. This CDR3 spans 16 amino acids. The CDR3 loop reads CASSLGGWGYNSPLHF. The CDR3 DNA reads TGTGCCAGCAGCTTAGGAGGGTGGGGCTATAATTCACCCCTCCACTTT.

This chain links TRBV27 with TRBJ2-6; 10 bases are a match to TRBD1. Germline V gives CDR1 MNHEY, CDR2 SMNVEV (reference sequence). V dropped 5 bases and J dropped 2; count of bases not matched to a gene: 12. The CDR3 has 19 residues. Here the CDR3 reads CASSPGQGRPLAGANVLTF. CDR3 bases: TGTGCCAGCAGTCCGGGACAGGGGAGGCCCCTTGCTGGGGCCAACGTCCTGACTTTC.

This chain uses TRBV5-6 with TRBJ2-4; TRBD1 agrees at 9 bases. CDR3 length: 15 residues. The germline gives CDR1 SGHDT, CDR2 YYEEEE. J lost 3 bases, V lost 4 bases, and 5 bases had no gene match. Written as DNA, the CDR3 is TGTGCCAGCAGCACGGTGGACAGGGGCAAAAACATTCAGTACTTC. Encoded protein: CASSTVDRGKNIQYF.

The chain combines TRBV2 with TRBJ2-5, with 9 bases lining up with TRBD1. Germline V gene data show CDR1 as SNHLY and CDR2 as FYNNEI. CDR3 size: 15 residues. V dropped 6 bases and J dropped 5; count of bases not matched to a gene: 10. The CDR3 bases are TGTGCCAGCAGGGGACAGGGCCTACCAAAGGAGACCCAGTACTTC. This gives the protein CASRGQGLPKETQYF.

The chain links TRBV11-2 to TRBJ1-4; perhaps TRBD1 as D (5 bases). The CDR3 extends over 15 amino acids. Deletions cut 6 bases from V and 5 bases from J, with 16 bases between. CDR1 and CDR2 (germline): SGHAT, FQNNGV. CDR3 sequence: CASRPSGQRNEKLFF. Here the CDR3 DNA reads TGTGCCAGCAGACCATCGGGGCAGCGAAATGAAAAACTGTTTTTT.

J is TRBJ1-2 and V is TRBV19; the match to TRBD1 covers 7 bases. CDR3 length: 15 amino acids. V shed 1 base, J shed 6 bases, and the junction held 8 bases outside the gene matches. CDR1 and CDR2 (germline): LNHDA, SQIVND (reference sequence). For the CDR3, the DNA is TGTGCCAGTAGTATAGGGACAGGAGCTCGCCATGGCTACACCTTC. This translates into CASSIGTGARHGYTF. Looking up the rest from reference TRBV19 and TRBJ1-2 gives the full variable domain: DGGITQSPKYLFRKEGQNVTLSCEQNLNHDAMYWYRQDPGQGLRLIYYSQIVNDFQKGDIAEGYSVSREKKESFPLTVTSAQKNPTAFYLCASSIGTGARHGYTFGSGTRLTVV.

This clone was counted between two and nine times. The J gene is TRBJ2-5, the V gene TRBV21-1. TRBV21-1 is deemed a pseudogene. This CDR3 has 15 amino acids. CDR3 bases: TGTGCCAGCAGCAAAGAGGTTGGCAGGAGTGAGACCCAGTACTTC. Translated: CASSKEVGRSETQYF.

This rearrangement joins TRBV7-9 to TRBJ1-5, with no clear D. Deletions cut 5 bases from V and 2 bases from J, with 13 bases between. Germline values: CDR1 SEHNR, CDR2 FQNEAQ (reference sequence). The CDR3 has 15 amino acids. The chain's CDR3 is CASSSWKEGNQPQHF. The CDR3 bases are TGTGCCAGCAGCAGTTGGAAGGAGGGCAATCAGCCCCAGCATTTT.

The rearrangement links TRBV5-4 to TRBJ2-7, with 7 bases lining up with TRBD2. CDR1 and CDR2 (germline): SGHNT, YYREEE (reference sequence). Germline trimming cut 0 bases from V and 7 bases from J; bases unmatched to any gene: 4. This CDR3 region has 13 residues. CDR3 in amino acids: CASSLGLAKEQYF. In DNA, the CDR3 is TGTGCCAGCAGCTTGGGACTAGCTAAAGAGCAGTACTTC.

V is TRBV18 and J is TRBJ2-6; 7 bases map to TRBD2. The ends lost 3 bases at V and 1 base at J; junction bases unmatched: 6. The germline gives CDR1 KGHSH, CDR2 LQKENI. The CDR3 is made up of 17 amino acids. DNA for the CDR3: TGTGCCAGCTCACCGGGACTAATACGATCTGGGGCCAACGTCCTGACTTTC. Translating gives CASSPGLIRSGANVLTF.

V usage is TRBV7-9 and J usage is TRBJ2-7, with a possible D match to TRBD2 (6 bases). Between the trimmed V and J ends, which lost 2 bases and 3 bases, there was a span of 11 bases. The CDR3 covers 14 residues. Germline lookup yields CDR1 SEHNR and CDR2 FQNEAQ (reference sequence). CDR3 in amino acids: CASSLREKNYEQYF. CDR3 DNA: TGTGCCAGCAGCTTACGGGAGAAGAACTACGAGCAGTACTTC.

V gene TRBV6-2 or TRBV6-3 combines with J gene TRBJ2-2, with no clear D. This CDR3 comprises 14 residues. The germline V gene has CDR1 MNHEY and CDR2 SVGEGT. V lost 2 bases and J 3 bases, leaving 7 bases between the germline ends. CDR3 loop: CASSYATHTGELFF. The CDR3 bases are TGTGCCAGCAGTTACGCCACACACACCGGGGAGCTGTTTTTT.

This chain links TRBV3-1 (or the pseudogene TRBV3-2) with TRBJ1-3; D is unresolved. The CDR3 length is 15 residues. CDR1 LGHDT and CDR2 YNNKEL come from the germline V gene (reference sequence). The V gene lost 0 bases and the J gene lost 3 bases, with 9 bases spanning the gap. The CDR3 region is CASSQDVMSGNTIYF. CDR3 sequence (DNA): TGTGCCAGCAGCCAAGATGTGATGAGTGGAAACACCATATATTTT.

The chain uses TRBV2 and TRBJ2-3; 7 nucleotides line up with TRBD2. The trim removed 7 bases at V and 2 bases at J, leaving 6 bases unmatched. The V gene's germline CDR1 is SNHLY and CDR2 FYNNEI. This CDR3 region has 14 residues. The CDR3: CASTRLAATDTQYF. In nucleotides, the CDR3 is TGTGCCAGCACCAGGCTAGCGGCCACAGATACGCAGTATTTT.

The chain links TRBV2 to TRBJ1-4; TRBD1 might be the D (5 bases). Germline values: CDR1 SNHLY, CDR2 FYNNEI. This CDR3 contains 14 residues. V was clipped by 3 bases and J by 8 bases, with 13 bases between them. CDR3 DNA: TGTGCCAGCAGTGATGGAGGGGCGTGGGAAAAACTGTTTTTT. Amino acids: CASSDGGAWEKLFF. Full variable domain (missing parts from reference TRBV2 and TRBJ1-4): EPEVTQTPSHQVTQMGQEVILRCVPISNHLYFYWYRQILGQKVEFLVSFYNNEISEKSEIFDDQFSVERPDGSNFTLKIRSTKLEDSAMYFCASSDGGAWEKLFFGSGTQLSVL.

CDR3 in amino acids: CASSQEETGEASYEQYF. The CDR3 coding sequence is TGCGCCAGCAGCCAAGAAGAGACAGGGGAGGCTTCCTACGAGCAGTACTTC. This sequence joins TRBV4-3 and TRBJ2-7; 8 nucleotides match TRBD1. V lost 0 bases and J lost 1; bases outside the gene matches: 8. The CDR3 extends over 17 amino acids. From germline, CDR1 is LGHNA and CDR2 YSLEER.

This chain links TRBV5-6 with TRBJ1-4, with 7 bases matching TRBD1. Germline CDR1 and CDR2: SGHDT and YYEEEE. The ends lost 10 bases at V and 0 bases at J; junction bases unmatched: 6. This CDR3 is 14 amino acids long. The CDR3 DNA is TGTGCCTCCCAGGGGGGAGCAACTAATGAAAAACTGTTTTTT. It yields the protein CASQGGATNEKLFF.

The CDR3 loop reads CASSQVGEKLFF. CDR3 nucleotide sequence: TGCGCCAGCAGCCAAGTTGGTGAAAAACTGTTTTTT. This rearrangement joins TRBV4-3 to TRBJ1-4; D is ambiguous. V shed 1 base and J shed 7 bases, with 4 bases lying between them. Looked up from germline, CDR1 is LGHNA and CDR2 is YSLEER. The CDR3 runs 12 residues.

This chain connects TRBV6-5 to TRBJ2-5; possibly TRBD2 for D (5 bases). This CDR3 region has 14 residues. V dropped 6 bases and J dropped 5 bases, with 16 bases sitting between them. Germline assignment: CDR1 MNHEY and CDR2 SVGAGI. CDR3 DNA: TGTGCCAGCAGGTCTTTTCTAGCCCTCGAGACCCAGTACTTC. It specifies CASRSFLALETQYF.

The chain recombines TRBV2 with TRBJ2-7; maybe TRBD1 (6 bases). Trimming took off 4 bases at V and 0 bases at J, with 10 bases between the two ends. Germline V gene data show CDR1 as SNHLY and CDR2 as FYNNEI. The CDR3 sequence is 14 residues long. The CDR3 is CASSAGAGSYEQYF. CDR3 nucleotide sequence: TGTGCCAGCAGTGCAGGGGCTGGCTCCTACGAGCAGTACTTC.

The CDR3 region is CASKRSNQVLTEAFF. The CDR3 DNA follows: TGTGCCAGTAAACGATCTAACCAGGTTCTCACTGAAGCTTTCTTT. The chain uses TRBV6-5 and TRBJ1-1; the D is unclear. CDR1 is MNHEY, CDR2 SVGAGI, per germline. The V end was cut by 9 bases, the J end by 4 bases, with 21 bases between. CDR3 size: 15 residues.

This sequence joins TRBV19 and TRBJ2-1, with 7 bases fitting TRBD2. Germline V gene lookup returns CDR1 LNHDA and CDR2 SQIVND (reference sequence). J was trimmed by 2 bases and V by 3 bases; bases with no gene match: 4. The CDR3 totals 15 residues. CDR3 region: CASSMTSSAYNEQFF. CDR3 coding DNA: TGTGCCAGTAGTATGACTAGCTCTGCCTACAATGAGCAGTTCTTC.

V usage is TRBV11-2 and J usage is TRBJ2-3; 7 nucleotides agree with TRBD2. CDR1 and CDR2 from the germline V gene are SGHAT and FQNNGV. This CDR3 has 15 residues. The V gene end was trimmed by 5 bases and the J gene end by 1 base; junction bases not matched to a gene: 6. This CDR3 is CASSTGAGGTDTQYF. The CDR3 nucleotides are TGTGCCAGCAGCACCGGGGCGGGGGGCACAGATACGCAGTATTTT.

CDR3 amino acids: CASRRKGEAFF. As DNA, the CDR3 is TGTGCCAGCAGAAGGAAGGGTGAAGCTTTCTTT. This chain links TRBV27 with TRBJ1-1, with unresolved D. The V and J ends lost 6 bases and 7 bases respectively, with 9 bases between them. Germline CDR1 and CDR2: MNHEY and SMNVEV (reference sequence). The CDR3 contains 11 residues.

The genes are TRBV5-1 and TRBJ2-7, with 11 bases matching TRBD2. Looked up from germline, CDR1 is SGHRS and CDR2 is YFSETQ. V shed 4 bases, J shed 3 bases, and the junction held 3 bases outside the gene matches. This CDR3 has 14 amino acids. In nucleotides, the CDR3 is TGCGCCAGCAGCCCGGGACTAGCGGTCTACGAGCAGTACTTC. Translating gives CASSPGLAVYEQYF.

This chain links TRBV2 with TRBJ1-5, with D perhaps matching TRBD1 (5 bases). Germline V lookup: CDR1 SNHLY, CDR2 FYNNEI. V lost 3 bases and J lost 2, with 11 bases in between. CDR3 length equals 15 residues. CDR3 sequence (DNA): TGTGCCAGCAGTGAGGACGGGGGGGGCAATCAGCCCCAGCATTTT. Translated, it gives CASSEDGGGNQPQHF. Together with reference TRBV2 and TRBJ1-5, the CDR3 gives the full variable domain: EPEVTQTPSHQVTQMGQEVILRCVPISNHLYFYWYRQILGQKVEFLVSFYNNEISEKSEIFDDQFSVERPDGSNFTLKIRSTKLEDSAMYFCASSEDGGGNQPQHFGDGTRLSIL.

The chain uses TRBV5-1 and TRBJ2-5, with TRBD2 identical over 11 bases. Germline loops: CDR1 SGHRS, CDR2 YFSETQ. The CDR3 spans 15 residues. V lost 4 bases and J lost 5; bases outside the gene matches: 7. The CDR3 spells CASSISGGAGETQYF. In nucleotides, the CDR3 is TGCGCCAGCAGCATTAGCGGGGGGGCCGGCGAGACCCAGTACTTC. Full variable domain (missing parts from reference TRBV5-1 and TRBJ2-5): KAGVTQTPRYLIKTRGQQVTLSCSPISGHRSVSWYQQTPGQGLQFLFEYFSETQRNKGNFPGRFSGRQFSNSRSEMNVSTLELGDSALYLCASSISGGAGETQYFGPGTRLLVL.

Here the CDR3 reads CASRTGLAGVKGETQYF. The DNA for the CDR3 is TGTGCCAGCAGGACGGGACTAGCGGGAGTAAAAGGGGAGACCCAGTACTTC. This chain uses TRBV7-9 with TRBJ2-5, with 14 bases aligning to TRBD2. Germline V lookup: CDR1 SEHNR, CDR2 FQNEAQ (reference sequence). The V and J ends lost 6 bases and 5 bases, in that order; junction bases with no gene match: 11. The CDR3 has 17 amino acids. The full variable domain, completed using reference TRBV7-9 and TRBJ2-5, is DTGVSQNPRHKITKRGQNVTFRCDPISEHNRLYWYRQTLGQGPEFLTYFQNEAQLEKSRLLSDRFSAERPKGSFSTLEIQRTEQGDSAMYLCASRTGLAGVKGETQYFGPGTRLLVL.